The 25 T cell receptor beta chains in this list originate from one sample, sequenced in a study of blood T cell repertoires in COVID-19. The repertoire was sequenced with immunoSEQ multiplex PCR; TCRdb's copy has only in-frame clones and lacks some. The sample yields roughly 40,000 clones, 88% seen once. Sequenced material: peripheral blood. These receptor sequences come from a woman aged 40 to 50 with acute or convalescent COVID-19.

This clone appeared once. The chain combines TRBV5-1 with TRBJ1-1, with a possible D match to TRBD1 (5 bases). CDR3 length: 16 amino acids. V lost 0 bases and J 5 bases, leaving 17 bases between the germline ends. Germline assignment: CDR1 SGHRS and CDR2 YFSETQ. The chain's CDR3 is CASSLASLGGRTEAFF. In DNA form, the CDR3 reads TGCGCCAGCAGCTTGGCTTCCCTCGGGGGGAGGACTGAAGCTTTCTTT.

The chain joins TRBV18 to TRBJ2-7; D is perhaps TRBD2 (5 bases). Germline V CDR1 and CDR2: KGHSH, LQKENI. The CDR3 is 15 residues long. V was pared by 0 bases and J by 0 bases, with 9 bases between. The CDR3 DNA follows: TGTGCCAGCTCACCACCGGTAGGGAGCTCCTACGAGCAGTACTTC. Amino acids: CASSPPVGSSYEQYF.

As DNA, the CDR3 is TGTGCCAGCAGCTTCCAGGGGTTAGAGACCCAGTACTTC. This codes for CASSFQGLETQYF. The gene calls are TRBV13 and TRBJ2-5, with D possibly matching TRBD1 (6 bases). CDR1 and CDR2 (germline): PRHDT, FYEKMQ (reference sequence). Trimming took 3 bases from V and 4 from J, leaving 9 bases between them. The CDR3 runs to 13 residues.

V usage is TRBV15 and J usage is TRBJ2-7; 7 nucleotides match TRBD1. J lost 7 bases, V lost 4 bases, and 10 bases had no gene match. From germline, CDR1 is LNHNV and CDR2 YYDKDF (reference sequence). The CDR3 runs 14 residues. The DNA of the CDR3 is TGTGCCACCAGCAAACCGGACAGGCCTGGGGAGCAGTACTTC. Translating it yields CATSKPDRPGEQYF.

V usage is TRBV7-9 and J usage is TRBJ1-1; 8 bases align to TRBD1. Germline loops: CDR1 SEHNR, CDR2 FQNEAQ (reference sequence). The V gene end was trimmed by 3 bases and the J gene end by 1 base; junction bases not matched to a gene: 13. This CDR3 is 18 amino acids long. The CDR3 loop is CASSLFFIRDRRNTEAFF. The CDR3 nucleotides are TGTGCCAGCAGCTTGTTTTTCATCCGGGACAGGCGGAACACTGAAGCTTTCTTT.

This chain links TRBV7-2 with TRBJ2-2; 12 bases fit TRBD2. This CDR3 is built from 16 residues. CDR1 is SGHTA, CDR2 FQGNSA, per germline. With V trimmed by 3 bases and J by 4 bases, 3 bases remained unmatched. CDR3 sequence reads: CASSFGLAGPTGELFF. Here the CDR3 DNA reads TGTGCCAGCAGCTTTGGACTAGCGGGGCCCACCGGGGAGCTGTTTTTT.

The chain links TRBV6-5 to TRBJ2-3, with D tentatively TRBD2 (5 bases). Trimming left V 10 bases short and J 1 base short, with 12 bases between. The CDR3 is 13 residues long. The germline CDR1 and CDR2 sequences are MNHEY and SVGAGI. CDR3 coding DNA: TGTGCCACCAGCGGTCTTCGCACAGATACGCAGTATTTT. Residues: CATSGLRTDTQYF.

CDR3 DNA sequence: TGTGCCTGGAGTGGACGGGACAGAGGCAATCAGCCCCAGCATTTT. It specifies CAWSGRDRGNQPQHF. The V call is TRBV30, the J call TRBJ1-5; 7 bases line up with TRBD1. J was trimmed by 2 bases and V by 1 base; bases with no gene match: 5. Germline CDR1 GTSNPN, CDR2 SVGIG (reference sequence). The CDR3 is made up of 15 amino acids.

This sequence joins TRBV18 and TRBJ1-6, with TRBD1 matching over 7 bases. Trimming at V came to 1 base and at J to 8 bases, leaving 2 bases not matched to a gene. CDR3 size: 14 residues. Germline V gene data show CDR1 as KGHSH and CDR2 as LQKENI. The CDR3 nucleotides read TGTGCCAGCTCACCACAGGGGGCGGATTCACCCCTCCACTTT. It yields the protein CASSPQGADSPLHF.

The V gene is TRBV5-1, the J gene TRBJ1-1, with D possibly matching TRBD1 (6 bases). Trimming cost V 6 bases and J 5 bases, with 14 bases left between them. Germline V gene sequence: CDR1 SGHRS, CDR2 YFSETQ. The CDR3 sequence is 13 residues long. In nucleotides, the CDR3 is TGCGCCAGCAACCCAGGGGTCTCGACTGAAGCTTTCTTT. It encodes CASNPGVSTEAFF.

The chain joins TRBV12-5 to TRBJ1-1; 12 positions match TRBD1. CDR3 length: 18 residues. The V segment lost 1 base and the J segment 0 bases; nucleotides outside the gene matches: 6. CDR1 is LGHNT and CDR2 is FRNRAP in the germline V gene. CDR3 protein: CASGLARGDRGLNTEAFF. CDR3 nucleotides: TGTGCTAGTGGTTTGGCGAGGGGGGACAGGGGGCTGAACACTGAAGCTTTCTTT.

This clone was observed a single time. The CDR3 sequence is CATSRDRYEQYF. CDR3 bases: TGTGCCACCAGCAGAGACAGGTACGAGCAGTACTTC. This rearrangement joins TRBV15 to TRBJ2-7; D uncertain. The length of the CDR3 is 12 residues. From germline, CDR1 is LNHNV and CDR2 YYDKDF (reference sequence). V was pared by 0 bases and J by 4 bases, with 4 bases between.

The gene calls are TRBV6-1 and TRBJ2-7, with 9 bases matching TRBD1. Trimming took 3 bases from V and 7 from J; bases not matched to a gene: 10. The CDR3 runs to 15 residues. Looked up from germline, CDR1 is MNHNS and CDR2 is SASEGT. CDR3 loop: CASSDPGQGSWEQYF. CDR3 DNA sequence: TGTGCCAGCAGTGACCCGGGACAGGGTTCTTGGGAGCAGTACTTC.

This chain uses TRBV3-1 (or the pseudogene TRBV3-2) with TRBJ1-5; D is unresolved. CDR3 length equals 16 residues. The germline V gene has CDR1 LGHDT and CDR2 YNNKEL (reference sequence). V lost 0 bases and J lost 1, with 10 bases in between. As DNA, the CDR3 is TGTGCCAGCAGCCAAGAGTACGGGGAAAGCAATCAGCCCCAGCATTTT. Encoded protein: CASSQEYGESNQPQHF.

The genes are TRBV7-9 and TRBJ1-5, with D perhaps TRBD1 (5 bases). Germline values: CDR1 SEHNR, CDR2 FQNEAQ (reference sequence). The CDR3 covers 12 residues. Trimming stripped 5 bases from V and 8 bases from J, with 10 bases between. The CDR3 loop reads CASSGWGEPQHF. The CDR3 nucleotides read TGTGCCAGCAGCGGGTGGGGGGAGCCCCAGCATTTT.

V usage is TRBV28 and J usage is TRBJ1-5; TRBD1 aligns across 8 bases. In germline, CDR1 is MDHEN, CDR2 SYDVKM. The CDR3 extends over 15 amino acids. V was clipped by 4 bases and J by 4 bases; unmatched bases: 6. The CDR3 loop reads CASSSDRGVNQPQHF. In DNA form, the CDR3 reads TGTGCCAGCAGTTCCGACAGGGGCGTTAATCAGCCCCAGCATTTT.

The rearrangement joins TRBV3-1 (or the pseudogene TRBV3-2) to TRBJ1-1; maybe TRBD1 (5 bases). Germline V gene sequence: CDR1 LGHDT, CDR2 YNNKEL (reference sequence). This CDR3 is 12 amino acids long. V lost 3 bases and J 10 bases, leaving 12 bases between the germline ends. The CDR3 loop is CASSQGGSGAFF. The CDR3 nucleotides read TGTGCCAGCAGCCAGGGGGGTAGTGGAGCTTTCTTT.

The genes are TRBV28 and TRBJ1-6, with D unclear. The CDR3 length is 13 residues. CDR1 is MDHEN, CDR2 SYDVKM, per germline. Trimming took off 6 bases at V and 10 bases at J, with 13 bases between the two ends. The CDR3 reads CASRKGGSSPLHF. CDR3 sequence (DNA): TGTGCCAGCAGAAAGGGAGGTAGCTCACCCCTCCACTTT.

In nucleotides, the CDR3 is TGTGCCAGCAGCCCGGGGGTACTAGCGGTTTACCAGCAGTACTTC. This translates into CASSPGVLAVYQQYF. The genes are TRBV7-2 and TRBJ2-7; 8 positions match TRBD2. CDR3 length equals 15 residues. CDR1 is SGHTA, CDR2 FQGNSA, per germline. V trimming: 5 bases; J trimming: 8 bases; junction bases outside the gene matches: 14.

The J gene is TRBJ1-6, the V gene TRBV19; 7 positions match TRBD1. Germline-derived CDR1 and CDR2 are LNHDA and SQIVND (reference sequence). After removal of 5 bases from V and 11 bases from J, the junction contained 9 bases not matched to a gene. This CDR3 region has 14 residues. This CDR3 reads CASSYRGQGTPLHF. CDR3 coding DNA: TGTGCCAGTAGTTACAGGGGCCAGGGGACACCCCTCCACTTT.

The chain is built from TRBV28 and TRBJ1-6; tentatively, D is TRBD1 (5 bases). Per the germline V gene, CDR1 is MDHEN and CDR2 is SYDVKM. Deletions cut 2 bases from V and 11 bases from J, with 16 bases between. This CDR3 has 15 residues. In DNA form, the CDR3 reads TGTGCCAGCAGTTTACCCCAGGGCCCCACGGCACCCCTCCACTTT. It is translated as CASSLPQGPTAPLHF.

This chain links TRBV7-2 with TRBJ1-1; possible D gene TRBD1, 6 bases. The germline V gene encodes CDR1 SGHTA and CDR2 FQGNSA. This CDR3 has 14 residues. Trimming pared 1 base from V and 3 bases from J, leaving 9 bases between. The CDR3: CASSLVGGDTEAFF. The CDR3 DNA reads as TGTGCCAGCAGCTTAGTAGGGGGTGACACTGAAGCTTTCTTT.

J is TRBJ2-3 and V is TRBV5-4; a weak D match, TRBD1 (5 bases). This CDR3 region has 15 residues. Per the germline V gene, CDR1 is SGHNT and CDR2 is YYREEE (reference sequence). V dropped 4 bases and J dropped 2 bases, with 14 bases sitting between them. Here the CDR3 reads CASSQSRATTDTQYF. The CDR3 region has the DNA TGTGCCAGCAGCCAATCCAGGGCTACCACAGATACGCAGTATTTT.

The V call is TRBV15, the J call TRBJ1-4, with 7 nucleotides matching TRBD1. Per the germline V gene, CDR1 is LNHNV and CDR2 is YYDKDF (reference sequence). The CDR3 contains 15 residues. J gave up 8 bases and V 1 base, and 7 bases lay outside the gene matches. The CDR3 is CATSRGQGDGEKLFF. DNA for the CDR3: TGTGCCACCAGCAGAGGCCAGGGGGATGGCGAAAAACTGTTTTTT.

This sequence joins TRBV28 and TRBJ1-1; tentative D call: TRBD1 (5 bases). Trimming took 7 bases from V and 1 from J, leaving 13 bases between them. This CDR3 is built from 14 residues. Germline loops: CDR1 MDHEN, CDR2 SYDVKM. CDR3 sequence: CASMPGKQNTEAFF. In DNA, the CDR3 is TGTGCCAGCATGCCAGGGAAACAGAACACTGAAGCTTTCTTT. The full variable domain, completed using reference TRBV28 and TRBJ1-1, is DVKVTQSSRYLVKRTGEKVFLECVQDMDHENMFWYRQDPGLGLRLIYFSYDVKMKEKGDIPEGYSVSREKKERFSLILESASTNQTSMYLCASMPGKQNTEAFFGQGTRLTVV.